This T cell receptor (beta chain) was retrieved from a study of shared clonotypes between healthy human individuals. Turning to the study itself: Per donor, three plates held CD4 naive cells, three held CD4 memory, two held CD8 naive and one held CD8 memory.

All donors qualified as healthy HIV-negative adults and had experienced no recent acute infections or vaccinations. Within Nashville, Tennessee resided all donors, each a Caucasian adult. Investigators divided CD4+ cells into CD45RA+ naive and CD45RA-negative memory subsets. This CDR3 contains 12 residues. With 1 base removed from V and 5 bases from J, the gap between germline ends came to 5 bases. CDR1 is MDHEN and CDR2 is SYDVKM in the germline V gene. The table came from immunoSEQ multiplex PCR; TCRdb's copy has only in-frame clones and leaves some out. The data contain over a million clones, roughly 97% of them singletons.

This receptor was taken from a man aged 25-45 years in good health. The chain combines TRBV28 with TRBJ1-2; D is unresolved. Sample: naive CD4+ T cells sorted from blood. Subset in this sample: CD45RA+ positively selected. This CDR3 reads CASSLFSYGYTF. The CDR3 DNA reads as TGTGCCAGCAGTTTATTTTCTTATGGCTACACCTTC.